This TCR beta chain was obtained from a study of blood T cell repertoires in COVID-19. Turning to the study itself: PBMCs, B-cell-depleted T cells, or T cells were the source of the cDNA or gDNA that made up the material.

This CDR3 contains 15 residues. V shed 0 bases and J 8 bases; nucleotides not matched to a gene: 9. The germline V gene encodes CDR1 SGHRS and CDR2 YFSETQ. Produced via immunoSEQ multiplex PCR; TCRdb's table is partial and in-frame only. The sample lists 150,000 or so clones; approximately 84% were seen once. In terms of age and location, participants ranged from roughly 18 to 90 years and lived in about two dozen US areas. Categorization into cohorts depended on clinical history that participants reported. The sample consisted of PBMCs or T cells enriched from blood (not recorded which). V usage is TRBV5-1 and J usage is TRBJ1-2; 8 nucleotides match TRBD1. This TCR was recovered from a woman aged 40 to 50 with acute COVID-19. In DNA, the CDR3 is TGCGCCAGCAGCTTGGGGACAGGGACCTTAGAAGGCTACACCTTC. This gives the protein CASSLGTGTLEGYTF. Full variable domain (remainder filled in from reference TRBV5-1 and TRBJ1-2): KAGVTQTPRYLIKTRGQQVTLSCSPISGHRSVSWYQQTPGQGLQFLFEYFSETQRNKGNFPGRFSGRQFSNSRSEMNVSTLELGDSALYLCASSLGTGTLEGYTFGSGTRLTVV.